Listed below are T cell receptor beta chains from one sample, sequenced in a study of glioma-infiltrating T cells. MiXCR, run by TCRdb on the multiplex PCR reads, gives a single entry per CDR3 protein. Seen here are approximately 190,000 distinct CDR3 sequences, over 25% observed once, and the top ten hold 20% to 25%. Sequencing was done on a sample of glioma tissue, nonneoplastic brain tissue, or PBMCs (not recorded which). All receptors come from a human donor with low-grade glioma or glioblastoma, undergoing nonglioma brain surgery, or in good health (not recorded which). The CDR3 runs from the conserved cysteine through the conserved F or W. The D gene is left open where the match is weak. The listing skips clone size in some rows; elsewhere it reads once, few, many or a size class.

TRBJ2-1 | TRBV4-1 | NA | few | CASSQEGGTRAAPNEQFF | TGCGCCAGCAGCCAAGAAGGCGGCACCCGGGCCGCCCCCAATGAGCAGTTCTTC
TRBJ2-1 | TRBV12-3/TRBV12-4 | NA | few | CASSLLALYNEQFF | TGTGCCAGCAGTTTATTAGCGCTCTACAATGAGCAGTTCTTC
TRBJ2-7 | TRBV7-2 | NA | many | CASSLLRDSYEQYF | TGTGCCAGCAGCTTACTACGGGACTCCTACGAGCAGTACTTC
TRBJ2-3 | TRBV18 | NA | many | CASSPPSIDTQYF | TGTGCCAGCTCACCACCTTCAATAGATACGCAGTATTTT
TRBJ2-1 | TRBV6-1 | TRBD2 | many | CASRLAGEGYNEQFF | TGTGCCAGCAGACTAGCGGGAGAGGGGTACAATGAGCAGTTCTTC
TRBJ2-2 | TRBV29-1 | NA | NA | CSVGEKRALFTGELFF | TGCAGCGTTGGGGAAAAGAGGGCATTGTTCACCGGGGAGCTGTTTTTT
TRBJ2-3 | TRBV7-2 | TRBD2 | NA | CASRTGTSGSQRHTQYF | TGTGCCAGCAGGACCGGGACTAGCGGGAGTCAACGACATACGCAGTATTTT
TRBJ2-7 | TRBV24-1 | TRBD1 | many | CATSDPDRGIGEQYF | TGTGCCACCAGTGATCCCGACAGGGGCATAGGCGAGCAGTACTTC
TRBJ2-7 | TRBV20-1 | NA | many | CSARPISVSTYEQYF | TGCAGTGCTAGACCAATCTCGGTGAGCACCTACGAGCAGTACTTC
TRBJ1-1 | TRBV20-1 | NA | NA | CGAKTEDTEAFF | TGCGGTGCTAAAACAGAGGACACTGAAGCTTTCTTT
TRBJ1-5 | TRBV12-3/TRBV12-4 | NA | few | CASSFGAGQPQHF | NA
TRBJ2-3 | TRBV15 | NA | many | CATSRDLGHTDTQYF | TGTGCCACCAGCAGAGATCTCGGCCATACAGATACGCAGTATTTT
TRBJ2-3 | TRBV6-6 | NA | NA | CASTRVGNTQYF | TGTGCCAGCACAAGAGTGGGAAATACGCAGTATTTT
TRBJ2-2 | TRBV6-5 | TRBD2 | NA | CASSHLAGVWTGEPFF | TGTGCCAGCAGTCACCTAGCGGGAGTCTGGACCGGGGAGCCGTTTTTT
TRBJ2-1 | TRBV7-9 | TRBD2 | many | CASSETSGRVEQFF | TGTGCCAGCAGCGAGACTAGCGGGAGAGTTGAGCAGTTCTTC
TRBJ2-7 | TRBV11-2 | TRBD2 | many | CASSSPEWGGEQYF | TGTGCCAGCAGCTCCCCCGAGTGGGGGGGCGAGCAGTACTTC
TRBJ2-7 | TRBV27 | TRBD1 | few | CASRRTGVDEQYF | TGTGCCAGCAGACGGACAGGGGTAGACGAGCAGTACTTC
TRBJ1-1 | TRBV4-1 | TRBD1 | NA | CASSQVGDRQLTEAFF | TGCGCCAGCAGCCAAGTTGGGGACAGGCAACTCACTGAAGCTTTCTTT
TRBJ2-1 | TRBV4-3 | NA | many | CASSQGPEGVLNEQFF | TGCGCCAGCAGCCAAGGCCCCGAGGGAGTATTGAATGAGCAGTTCTTC
TRBJ2-7 | TRBV28 | TRBD2 | many | CASRASGGYEQYF | TGTGCCAGCAGGGCTAGCGGGGGCTACGAGCAGTACTTC
TRBJ2-5 | TRBV7-2 | TRBD2 | many | CASSWAGGQETQYF | TGTGCCAGCAGCTGGGCGGGAGGGCAAGAGACCCAGTACTTC
TRBJ2-7 | TRBV7-9 | TRBD2 | NA | CASSLVLASGRNYEQYF | TGTGCCAGCAGCTTAGTTTTGGCTAGCGGGCGCAACTACGAGCAGTACTTC
TRBJ2-1 | TRBV18 | TRBD2 | few | CASSPFPGLAEQFF | TGTGCCAGCTCACCATTCCCGGGACTAGCGGAGCAGTTCTTC
TRBJ2-1 | TRBV30 | NA | NA | CAWQDLLYNEQFF | TGTGCCTGGCAAGACCTGCTTTACAATGAGCAGTTCTTC
TRBJ1-1 | TRBV20-1 | NA | NA | CSARNNRNTQAFF | TGCAGTGCTAGAAATAACAGGAACACTCAAGCTTTCTTT
TRBJ2-3 | TRBV20-1 | TRBD2 | many | CSAYSSGRTDTQYF | TGCAGTGCGTATTCTAGCGGGAGAACAGATACGCAGTATTTT
TRBJ2-3 | TRBV6-2/TRBV6-3 | NA | NA | CARTSGRGSDTQYF | TGTGCCAGGACTTCAGGGAGAGGATCAGATACGCAGTATTTT
TRBJ2-6 | TRBV20-1 | TRBD2 | many | CSARRGAIPGANVLTF | TGCAGTGCTAGGCGGGGGGCGATACCTGGGGCCAACGTCCTGACTTTC
TRBJ2-7 | TRBV27 | NA | NA | CASSGARGGDGQYF | TGTGCCAGCAGTGGAGCCAGAGGAGGCGACGGGCAGTACTTT
TRBJ1-6 | TRBV28 | TRBD1 | many | CASSLGTGGSPLHF | TGTGCCAGCAGTCTAGGGACAGGGGGATCACCCCTCCACTTT
TRBJ2-1 | TRBV19 | NA | NA | CASSIRSGVSSYNEQFF | TGTGCCAGTAGTATAAGATCTGGGGTAAGCTCCTACAATGAGCAGTTCTTC
TRBJ1-6 | TRBV6-5 | NA | many | CASSYSRGGSSPLHF | TGTGCCAGCAGTTACTCGCGGGGGGGGAGTTCACCCCTCCACTTT
TRBJ2-4 | TRBV4-1 | TRBD2 | many | CASSLPLTSGRGSDIQYF | TGCGCCAGCAGCCTTCCCCTTACTAGCGGGAGGGGATCGGACATTCAGTACTTC
TRBJ2-3 | TRBV6-2/TRBV6-3 | NA | NA | CASSYLREGEDTQYF | TGTGCCAGCAGTTATCTGCGAGAAGGAGAAGATACGCAGTATTTT
TRBJ2-7 | TRBV4-1 | TRBD2 | many | CASSQEGLAGASYEQYF | TGCGCCAGCAGCCAAGAAGGACTAGCGGGAGCCTCCTACGAGCAGTACTTC
TRBJ2-3 | TRBV20-1 | TRBD2 | once | CSARVLGSGSTDTQYF | TGCAGTGCTAGAGTTCTGGGTAGCGGGAGCACAGATACGCAGTATTTT
TRBJ2-5 | TRBV7-2 | NA | NA | CASSRGSGDAKTQYF | TGCGCCAGCAGCCGGGGCTCGGGAGATGCGAAGACCCAGTACTTC
TRBJ2-3 | TRBV27 | NA | many | CASSLSAQITDTQYF | TGTGCCAGCAGTTTATCGGCTCAGATAACAGATACGCAGTATTTT
TRBJ1-2 | TRBV27 | NA | many | CASSPRWRVVRANYGYTF | TGTGCCAGCAGTCCCCGGTGGAGGGTAGTCCGAGCGAACTATGGCTACACCTTC
TRBJ1-1 | TRBV27 | NA | many | CASSLVGHPYEAFF | TGTGCCAGCAGTTTAGTCGGACACCCATATGAAGCTTTCTTT
TRBJ1-3 | TRBV19 | NA | few | CASSVLGDSGNTIYF | TGTGCCAGTAGTGTATTAGGCGACTCTGGAAACACCATATATTTT
TRBJ2-2 | TRBV12-3/TRBV12-4 | TRBD2 | NA | CASSPQGLAGNTGELFF | TGTGCCAGCAGTCCTCAGGGACTAGCGGGGAACACCGGGGAGCTGTTTTTT
TRBJ2-5 | TRBV5-1 | NA | once | CASSSDTSSFSGTQYF | TGCGCCAGCAGCTCGGACACGAGCTCGTTTTCTGGAACCCAGTACTTC
TRBJ1-5 | TRBV3-1 | TRBD1 | many | CASSQGTGYQPQHF | TGTGCCAGCAGTCAAGGGACAGGGTATCAGCCCCAGCATTTT
TRBJ2-1 | TRBV30 | NA | NA | CAWSATRNEQFF | TGTGCCTGGAGTGCAACTAGGAATGAGCAGTTCTTC
TRBJ2-1 | TRBV6-2/TRBV6-3 | NA | many | CASSGDRGSGANEQFF | TGTGCCAGCAGTGGGGACCGAGGGTCGGGAGCCAATGAGCAGTTCTTC
TRBJ2-3 | TRBV4-3 | TRBD2 | many | CASSQELRLAGGDTQYF | TGCGCCAGCAGCCAAGAGCTTAGGCTAGCGGGAGGGGATACGCAGTATTTT
TRBJ2-7 | TRBV14 | NA | NA | CASSLTTPRGSYEQYF | TGTGCCAGCAGCCTAACGACCCCAAGAGGGTCCTACGAGCAGTACTTC
TRBJ2-7 | TRBV6-6 | NA | many | CASSYSLGEQYF | TGTGCCAGCAGTTACTCGTTGGGGGAGCAGTACTTC
TRBJ2-1 | TRBV6-1 | NA | many | CASSSWTELYNEQFF | TGTGCCAGCAGTTCTTGGACAGAGCTTTACAATGAGCAGTTCTTC